This T cell receptor (beta chain) was profiled in a study of shared clonotypes between healthy human individuals (dated by TCRdb to the early 2020s). The study in broad terms: Two women and three men aged 18 to 49 years were included in the cohort. Blood TCR repertoires of five healthy adults were deeply sequenced to estimate repertoire size and the extent of clonotype sharing between individuals. Different laboratories and diverse techniques were used to prepare libraries and sequence TCR repertoires, to increase sequencing depth and limit assay-specific biases. Leukapheresis yielded between about 0.85 and 10 billion PBMCs per donor. For each donor, CD4 naive and CD4 memory were each given three plates, CD8 naive was given two plates, and CD8 memory was given one plate.

Using the deep immunoSEQ assay, multiplex PCR amplified TCR CDR3 regions from genomic DNA. Extracted genomic DNA from each cell subset was distributed evenly across all wells of several immunoSEQ 96-well plates, and each plate was treated as a replicate. For sorted subsets, about 0.2 ug genomic DNA, equal to some 30,000 T cell genomes, was loaded into each replicate PCR. Purified libraries were quantified with a Qubit 3.0 fluorometer, sized on a Bioanalyzer 2100, and re-quantified with the KAPA Library Quantification kit. Each immunoSEQ 96-well plate was sequenced on its own single-read 150-cycle Illumina NextSeq 550 flow cell. On the study's bioinformatics: Because the immunoSEQ output included only junctional sequences and no quality scores, the filtering could not be the same as the filtering used for full-length reads. To assign V/J genes and CDR3, sequences were annotated against IMGT germline references using PyIR, a Python wrapper for IgBLAST v1.9. Reads with weak V/J assignments (E-value above 1e-6), missing CDR3, stop codons, out-of-frame junctions, or ambiguous translated residues were removed. A V3J clonotype was defined by an identical inferred V gene, J gene, and CDR3 amino acid sequence. Percentage overlap between repertoires was calculated by dividing the number of shared unique clonotypes by the size of the smaller repertoire. Repertoire richness was assessed with RTK rarefaction, the Chao1 estimator, and Recon v2.1 estimates of unobserved clonotypes. Generation probabilities for all TCRbeta clonotypes obtained by the gDNA method from four donors were computed using OLGA. Sourced from immuneACCESS, this table was stored by TCRdb with only in-frame sequences that have V and J called. A share of the clones is absent; for the studies checked, an unresolved V gene accounts for under half, and the remainder has no known explanation. V, J and clone size derive from that table, while D and trimming were established from the DNA sequence. This sample is represented by roughly 2.2 million clones; approximately 93% of them were singletons. The ten largest account for 0.3% to 0.4% of the sample.

The donors were healthy, HIV-negative adults with no recently reported acute infections or vaccinations. All donors were Caucasian adults living in Nashville, Tennessee, USA. CD4+ T cells were enriched by magnetic negative selection; naive cells were then positively selected on CD45RA, and the negative fraction formed the memory subset. Blood was collected by leukapheresis, and PBMCs were isolated by Ficoll-Histopaque density gradient centrifugation and then cryopreserved in liquid nitrogen vapor phase. Analytical flow cytometry was used to check the purity and quantity of each magnetically sorted T cell population. Each sorted fraction had its genomic DNA isolated and then quantified by UV absorbance on a Nanodrop 2000c. Results and caveats for the whole study, not just this receptor: Naive subsets generally had larger estimated clonotype richness than memory subsets did. About 5% of naive CD4, 3.5% of naive CD8, approximately 2.2% of memory CD4, and 0.4% of memory CD8 clonotypes were shared across four donors. Incomplete sequencing was indicated by rarefaction of sorted-subset datasets, despite the large sequencing depth. Compared with non-shared clonotypes, clonotypes shared by all four sorted-subset donors had higher generation probabilities. Pairwise subsampling indicated that sequencing depth was expected to affect the degree of clonotype sharing among donors. Sampling was restricted to blood, and TCR repertoires in tissues likely differ from the TCR repertoires found in blood. The small number of donors limited the genetic and exposure-history diversity represented.

This clone was seen a handful of times. The target of this receptor is not known. Qualities for individual bases were not recorded, and no much larger clone is one base off. The same CDR3 can be traced to other DNA sequences in this sample. Material: naive CD4+ T cells from PBMCs. Read against the paper, the sample's cell subset or site label means: CD45RA+ positively selected. This sequence was found in a man between 18 and 29 years old in good health. Some clones in this sample may be carry-over from other donors' samples.

The DNA sequence is TGCGCCAGCAGCTTTAGCGGGGGCACAGATACGCAGTATTTT. Translated, this gives CASSFSGGTDTQYF. The rearranged chain carries TRBV5-1 and TRBJ2-3, with TRBD2 matching 8 junction bases. The germline V gene provides CDR1 SGHRS and CDR2 YFSETQ. Reading from cysteine to phenylalanine, the CDR3 counts 14 amino acids. Kept here is only the CDR3 DNA, which spans 42 bases and is read in frame from base 1. Ends trimmed: V by 2 bases, J by 1 base; bases unmatched to a gene: 0.